The table lists the clone carrying this T cell receptor beta chain with a count of one. These data come from a study of blood T cell repertoires in COVID-19. Study-level information: The United States, Italy and Spain provided the acute and convalescent COVID-19 samples. The cDNA or gDNA used as material had been derived from T cells, B-cell-depleted T cells, or PBMCs.

With 3 bases removed from V and 7 bases from J, the gap between germline ends came to 15 bases. The CDR3 extends over 14 amino acids. The germline CDR1 and CDR2 sequences are SGHTA and FQGNSA. Profiled with immunoSEQ multiplex PCR; TCRdb holds only in-frame clones, not every one. The sample has tens of thousands of clones; 91% are singletons. This receptor was obtained from a human donor in a cohort sampled during active COVID-19. The chain employs TRBV7-2 and TRBJ2-5; D uncertain. The specimen was peripheral blood. The CDR3 DNA reads as TGTGCCAGCAGCTTCGGAGTCGGGTTTGCGACCCAGTACTTC. This sequence encodes CASSFGVGFATQYF.